Shown below are 9 T cell receptor beta chains from a single sample sequenced in a study of graft-versus-host responses after intestinal transplantation. Assay used: immunoSEQ multiplex PCR; TCRdb lists only in-frame clones, some missing. The sample contains 86,000 or so clones, about nine tenths of which appear only once. Antigen specificity for these receptors is unknown. The specimen comprised unstimulated CD8+ T cells sorted from spleen or lymph node cells, sampled before intestinal transplant. Source of these receptors: a human donor who received an intestinal transplant.

The V call is TRBV5-6, the J call TRBJ1-6; a possible D gene is TRBD1 (6 bases). The V and J ends lost 4 bases and 10 bases respectively, with 18 bases between them. The CDR3 totals 15 residues. CDR1 SGHDT and CDR2 YYEEEE come from the germline V gene. The CDR3 DNA reads TGTGCCAGCAGCCTGGAGACGGGGGCAAAATCACCCCTCCACTTT. This translates into CASSLETGAKSPLHF. The full variable domain, in which reference TRBV5-6 and TRBJ1-6 provide the parts outside the CDR3, is DAGVTQSPTHLIKTRGQQVTLRCSPKSGHDTVSWYQQALGQGPQFIFQYYEEEERQRGNFPDRFSGHQFPNYSSELNVNALLLGDSALYLCASSLETGAKSPLHFGNGTRLTVT.

The V gene is TRBV7-6, the J gene TRBJ1-1; D might be TRBD1 (5 bases). V lost 2 bases, J lost 6 bases, and 22 bases lay in between. The CDR3 is 17 amino acids. Germline V gives CDR1 SGHVS, CDR2 FNYEAQ. The CDR3 DNA follows: TGTGCCAGCAGCTTATATGGGGGTTCGCAGGAGGTCGCTGAAGCTTTCTTT. It specifies CASSLYGGSQEVAEAFF.

V is TRBV4-1 and J is TRBJ2-1; 7 bases are a match to TRBD1. The CDR3 covers 15 residues. Trimming took 4 bases from V and 8 from J; bases not matched to a gene: 11. Germline-derived CDR1 and CDR2 are MGHRA and YSYEKL. CDR3 residues: CASSPGQVVFDEQFF. CDR3 DNA: TGCGCCAGCAGCCCCGGACAGGTGGTGTTTGATGAGCAGTTCTTC.

This clone was picked up a small number of times. The rearrangement uses TRBV7-3 and TRBJ2-1; possible D gene TRBD2, 6 bases. With 3 bases removed from V and 8 bases from J, the gap between germline ends came to 17 bases. The CDR3 consists of 15 residues. Germline loops: CDR1 SGHTA, CDR2 FQGTGA. This CDR3 reads CASSLGLELGDEQFF. In DNA form, the CDR3 reads TGTGCCAGCAGCTTGGGACTCGAACTGGGCGATGAGCAGTTCTTC.

V and J are TRBV2 and TRBJ2-1; 10 nucleotides agree with TRBD2. J gave up 12 bases and V 2 bases, and 7 bases lay outside the gene matches. In germline, CDR1 is SNHLY, CDR2 FYNNEI. CDR3 length equals 14 residues. The CDR3 bases are TGTGCCAGCAGTGAATTAGATAGCGGGAGGTCGCAGTTCTTC. Its protein is CASSELDSGRSQFF.

The gene calls are TRBV2 and TRBJ1-6; weak D call: TRBD1 (6 bases). This CDR3 spans 17 amino acids. V was clipped by 8 bases and J by 0 bases, with 17 bases between them. Germline CDR1 is SNHLY and CDR2 is FYNNEI. The CDR3 nucleotides are TGTGCCAGCTCTGGACCGGAGGACAGCTCCTATAATTCACCCCTCCACTTT. It yields the protein CASSGPEDSSYNSPLHF.

This rearrangement joins TRBV9 to TRBJ1-4, with D possibly matching TRBD1 (6 bases). The CDR3 consists of 14 residues. V gave up 0 bases and J gave up 7 bases, with 10 bases separating them. The germline V gene has CDR1 SGDLS and CDR2 YYNGEE. In nucleotides, the CDR3 is TGTGCCAGCAGCGTAGGAATACAGGGTGAAAAACTGTTTTTT. Amino acids: CASSVGIQGEKLFF.

The genes are TRBV29-1 and TRBJ2-7, with D unclear. CDR1 and CDR2 from the germline V gene are SQVTM and ANQGSEA. V dropped 3 bases and J dropped 3 bases, with 12 bases sitting between them. The CDR3 extends over 13 amino acids. DNA of the CDR3: TGCAGCGTTGACCCGGGTTTGGGCTACGAGCAGTACTTC. It translates to CSVDPGLGYEQYF.

This chain joins TRBV6-5 and TRBJ2-7; 7 nucleotides agree with TRBD2. This CDR3 is 14 amino acids long. V gave up 6 bases and J gave up 0 bases; unmatched junction bases: 5. Germline values: CDR1 MNHEY, CDR2 SVGAGI. The CDR3 nucleotides are TGTGCCAGCAGCCTAGCGGCCTCCTCCTACGAGCAGTACTTC. Protein product: CASSLAASSYEQYF.